This TCR beta chain was obtained from a study of blood T cell repertoires in COVID-19. Across the study: Both acute and convalescent COVID-19 samples were obtained from the United States, Italy and Spain. T cells, B-cell-depleted T cells, or PBMCs supplied cDNA or gDNA.

Germline CDR1 is SGHTA and CDR2 is FQGNSA. Losses at the gene ends were 4 bases for V and 4 bases for J; bases not matched to a gene: 4. The CDR3 length is 14 residues. Original methodology: The assay estimated nucleated cells by amplifying reference gene primers. The data were produced by immunoSEQ multiplex PCR, yet TCRdb's version contains in-frame clones alone and is incomplete. The D gene and trimming were derived from the DNA, and the V and J assignments and clone size from that table. The table shows about 160,000 clones, with roughly 81% occurring only once. The chain carries TRBV7-2 and TRBJ1-2, with TRBD1 matching 9 bases. This TCR came from a man aged 40-49 years with acute or convalescent COVID-19. Sequenced material: peripheral blood. Here the CDR3 DNA reads TGTGCCAGCAGCTCCGGACAGGGGATCTATGGCTACACCTTC. Translating gives CASSSGQGIYGYTF.